This TCR beta chain was documented in a study of cytotoxic CD8 clonotypes in ibrutinib-treated CLL. Investigators sought sequencing depths of between 1 in 200,000 and 1 in 1 million T cells. The protocol was immunoSEQ multiplex PCR, while the TCRdb copy is restricted to in-frame clones and leaves out a portion. The sample includes around 310,000 clones, about 80% of them seen just once. Findings and limits, study-wide: Public clonotypes (which were uncommon) either contracted or remained stable on treatment.

Note on this clone: What it binds is unknown.

The clonotype comes from a human donor with chronic lymphocytic leukemia. The sample consisted of PBMCs, taken before ibrutinib treatment.

The CDR3 reads CASTPWGARGEKLFF. CDR3 DNA sequence: TGCGCCAGCACCCCGTGGGGGGCGCGTGGTGAAAAACTGTTTTTT. V gene TRBV5-1 combines with J gene TRBJ1-4, with D possibly being TRBD1 (6 bases). The V end lost 6 bases, the J end lost 7 bases, and 19 bases lay between the germline ends. In germline, CDR1 is SGHRS, CDR2 YFSETQ. The CDR3 is 15 amino acids. The whole variable domain, filled in from reference TRBV5-1 and TRBJ1-4, reads KAGVTQTPRYLIKTRGQQVTLSCSPISGHRSVSWYQQTPGQGLQFLFEYFSETQRNKGNFPGRFSGRQFSNSRSEMNVSTLELGDSALYLCASTPWGARGEKLFFGSGTQLSVL.